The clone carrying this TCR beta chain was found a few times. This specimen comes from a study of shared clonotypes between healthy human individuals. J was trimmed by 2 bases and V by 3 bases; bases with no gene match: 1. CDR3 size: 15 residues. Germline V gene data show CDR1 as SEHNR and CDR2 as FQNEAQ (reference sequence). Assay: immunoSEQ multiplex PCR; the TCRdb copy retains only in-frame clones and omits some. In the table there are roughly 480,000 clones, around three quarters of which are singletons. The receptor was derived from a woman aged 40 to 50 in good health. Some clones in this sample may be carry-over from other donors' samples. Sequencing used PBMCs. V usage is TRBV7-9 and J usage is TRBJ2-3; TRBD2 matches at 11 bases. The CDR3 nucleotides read TGTGCCAGCAGCTTGGGACTAGCGGACACAGATACGCAGTATTTT. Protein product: CASSLGLADTDTQYF.